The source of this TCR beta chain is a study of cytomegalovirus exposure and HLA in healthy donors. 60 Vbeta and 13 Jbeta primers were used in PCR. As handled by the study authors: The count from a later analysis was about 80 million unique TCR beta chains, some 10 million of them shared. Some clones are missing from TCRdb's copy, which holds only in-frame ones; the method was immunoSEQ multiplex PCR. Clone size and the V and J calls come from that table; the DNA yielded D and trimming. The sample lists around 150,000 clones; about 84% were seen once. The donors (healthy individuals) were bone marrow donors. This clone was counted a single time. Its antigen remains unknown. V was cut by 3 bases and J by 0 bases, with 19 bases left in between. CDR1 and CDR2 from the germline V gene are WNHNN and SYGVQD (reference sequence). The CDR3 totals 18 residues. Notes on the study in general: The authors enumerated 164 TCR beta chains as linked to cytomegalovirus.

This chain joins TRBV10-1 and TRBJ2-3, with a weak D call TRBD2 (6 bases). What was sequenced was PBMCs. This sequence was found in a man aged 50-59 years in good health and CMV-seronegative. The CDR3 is CASSDYRLGRQSTDTQYF. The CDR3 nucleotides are TGCGCCAGCAGTGATTACCGACTGGGGAGGCAAAGCACAGATACGCAGTATTTT.